This T cell receptor beta chain stems from a study of T cell changes during pregnancy in multiple sclerosis. V dropped 2 bases and J dropped 2; count of bases not matched to a gene: 5. In germline, CDR1 is SNHLY, CDR2 FYNNEI. The CDR3 sequence is 15 residues long. Using immunoSEQ multiplex PCR, the repertoire was profiled, and TCRdb retains in-frame clones only, with some absent. The sample has 60,000 to 90,000 clones; 75% to 90% are singletons. The chain combines TRBV2 with TRBJ2-5; 7 bases fit TRBD2. Sequencing was performed on peripheral blood, taken before pregnancy. The sequence was collected from a female donor with multiple sclerosis, enrolled in a pregnancy study. CDR3 sequence reads: CASSEFGLEQETQYF. CDR3 nucleotide sequence: TGTGCCAGCAGTGAATTCGGACTAGAACAAGAGACCCAGTACTTC.